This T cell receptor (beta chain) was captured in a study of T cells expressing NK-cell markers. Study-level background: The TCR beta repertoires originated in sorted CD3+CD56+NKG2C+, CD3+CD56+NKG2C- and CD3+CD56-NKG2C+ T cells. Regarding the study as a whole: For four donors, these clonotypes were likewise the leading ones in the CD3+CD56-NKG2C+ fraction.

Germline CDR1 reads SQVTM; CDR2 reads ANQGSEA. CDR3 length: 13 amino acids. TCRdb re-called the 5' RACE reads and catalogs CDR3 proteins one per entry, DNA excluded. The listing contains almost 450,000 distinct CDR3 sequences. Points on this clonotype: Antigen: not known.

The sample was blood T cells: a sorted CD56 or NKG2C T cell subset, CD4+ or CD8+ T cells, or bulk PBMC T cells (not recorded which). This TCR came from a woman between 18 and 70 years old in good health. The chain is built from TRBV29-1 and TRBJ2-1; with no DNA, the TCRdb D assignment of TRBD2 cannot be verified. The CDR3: CSVDGARHNEQFF.